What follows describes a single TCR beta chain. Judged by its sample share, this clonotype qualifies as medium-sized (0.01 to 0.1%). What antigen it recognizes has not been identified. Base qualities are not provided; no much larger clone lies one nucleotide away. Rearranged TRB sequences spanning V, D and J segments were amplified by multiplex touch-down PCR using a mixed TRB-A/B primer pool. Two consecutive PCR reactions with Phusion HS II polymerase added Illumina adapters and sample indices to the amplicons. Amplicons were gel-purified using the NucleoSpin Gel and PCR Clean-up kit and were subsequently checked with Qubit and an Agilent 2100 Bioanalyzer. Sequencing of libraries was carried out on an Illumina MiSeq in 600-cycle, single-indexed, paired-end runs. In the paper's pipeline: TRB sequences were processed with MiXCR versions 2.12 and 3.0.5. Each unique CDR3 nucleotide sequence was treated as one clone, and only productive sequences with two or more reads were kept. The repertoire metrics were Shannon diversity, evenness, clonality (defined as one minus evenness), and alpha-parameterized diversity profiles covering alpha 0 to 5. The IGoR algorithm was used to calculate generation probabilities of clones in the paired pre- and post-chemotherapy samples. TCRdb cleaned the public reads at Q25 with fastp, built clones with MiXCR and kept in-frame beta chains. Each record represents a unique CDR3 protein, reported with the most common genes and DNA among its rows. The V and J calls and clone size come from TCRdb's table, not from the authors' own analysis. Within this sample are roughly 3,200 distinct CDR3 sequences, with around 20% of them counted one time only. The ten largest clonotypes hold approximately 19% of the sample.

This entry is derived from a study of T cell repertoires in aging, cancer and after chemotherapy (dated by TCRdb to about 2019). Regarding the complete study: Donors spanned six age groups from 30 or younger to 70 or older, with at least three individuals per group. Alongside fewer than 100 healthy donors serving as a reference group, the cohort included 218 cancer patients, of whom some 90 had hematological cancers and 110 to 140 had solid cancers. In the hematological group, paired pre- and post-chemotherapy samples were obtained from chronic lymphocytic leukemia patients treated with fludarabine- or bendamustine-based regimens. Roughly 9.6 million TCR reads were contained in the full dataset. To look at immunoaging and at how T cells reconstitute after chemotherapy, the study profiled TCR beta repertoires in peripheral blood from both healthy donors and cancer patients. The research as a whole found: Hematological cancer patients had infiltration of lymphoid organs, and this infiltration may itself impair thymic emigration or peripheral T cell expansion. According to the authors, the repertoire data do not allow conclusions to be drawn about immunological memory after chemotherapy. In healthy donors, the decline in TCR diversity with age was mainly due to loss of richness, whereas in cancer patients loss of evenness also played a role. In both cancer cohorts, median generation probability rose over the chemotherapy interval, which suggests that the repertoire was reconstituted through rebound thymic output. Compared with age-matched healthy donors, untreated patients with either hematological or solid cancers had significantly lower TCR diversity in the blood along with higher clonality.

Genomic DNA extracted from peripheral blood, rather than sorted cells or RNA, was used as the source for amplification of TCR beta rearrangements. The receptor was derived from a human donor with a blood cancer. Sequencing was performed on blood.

The DNA sequence follows: TGTGCCACCAGCAGAGATTCGAGTAATTCACCCCTCCACTTT. Its product reads: CATSRDSSNSPLHF. This chain is built from TRBV15 and TRBJ1-6, with no confident D gene call. Trimming removed 0 bases from V and 6 bases from J, leaving 6 bases between the germline ends. In the germline V gene (reference sequence), CDR1 corresponds to LNHNV and CDR2 to YYDKDF. The CDR3 measures 14 amino acids from cysteine to phenylalanine. CDR3 DNA is the only sequence kept; it has 42 bases, read in frame from the first base.